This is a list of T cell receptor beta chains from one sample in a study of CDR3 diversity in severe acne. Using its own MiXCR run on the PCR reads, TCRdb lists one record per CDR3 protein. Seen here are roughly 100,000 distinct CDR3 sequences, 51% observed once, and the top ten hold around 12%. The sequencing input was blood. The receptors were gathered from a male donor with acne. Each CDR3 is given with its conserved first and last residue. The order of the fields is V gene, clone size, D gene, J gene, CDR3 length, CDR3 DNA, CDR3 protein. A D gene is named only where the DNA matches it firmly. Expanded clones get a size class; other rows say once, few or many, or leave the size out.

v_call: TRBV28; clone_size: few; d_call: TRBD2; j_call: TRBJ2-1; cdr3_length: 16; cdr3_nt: TGTGCCAGCAGTGGGACTAGCGGGAGGTTTTACAATGAGCAGTTCTTC; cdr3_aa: CASSGTSGRFYNEQFF
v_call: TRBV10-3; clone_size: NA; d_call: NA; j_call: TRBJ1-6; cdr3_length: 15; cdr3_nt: TGTGCCATCAGTGAAGCAGGGTTGGGTAATTCACCCCTCCACTTT; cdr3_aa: CAISEAGLGNSPLHF
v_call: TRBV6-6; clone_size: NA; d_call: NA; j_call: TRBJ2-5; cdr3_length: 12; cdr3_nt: TGTGCCAGCAGGCGGGGACAAGAGACCCAGTACTTC; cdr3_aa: CASRRGQETQYF
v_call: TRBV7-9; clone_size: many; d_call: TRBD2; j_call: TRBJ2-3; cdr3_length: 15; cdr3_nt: TGTGCCAGCAGCACACTAGCGGGAGGGTCAGATACGCAGTATTTT; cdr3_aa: CASSTLAGGSDTQYF
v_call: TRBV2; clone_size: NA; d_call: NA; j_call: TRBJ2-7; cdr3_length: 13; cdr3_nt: TGTGCCACCATGAGTTTCCCCCGATACGAGCAGTACTTC; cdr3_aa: CATMSFPRYEQYF
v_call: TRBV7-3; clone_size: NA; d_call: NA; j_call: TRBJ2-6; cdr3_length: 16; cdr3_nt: TGTGTCAGCAGCTTAAGCGGTGGGGCTGGGGCCAACGTCCTGACTTTC; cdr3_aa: CVSSLSGGAGANVLTF
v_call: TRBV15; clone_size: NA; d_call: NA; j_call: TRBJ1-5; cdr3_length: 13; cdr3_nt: TGTGCCACCAGCAGAGTTGTCAATCAGCCCCAGCATTTT; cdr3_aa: CATSRVVNQPQHF
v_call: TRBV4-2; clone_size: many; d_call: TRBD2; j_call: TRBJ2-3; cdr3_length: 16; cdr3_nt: TGTGCCAGCAGCCAAGAACTAGCTAGCGGGGCTAATACGCAGTATTTT; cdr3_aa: CASSQELASGANTQYF
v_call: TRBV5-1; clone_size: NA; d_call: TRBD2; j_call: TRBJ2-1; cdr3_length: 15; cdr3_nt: TGCGCCAGCAGCCGCCACGGGAGGTCCTACAATGAGCAGTTCTTC; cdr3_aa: CASSRHGRSYNEQFF
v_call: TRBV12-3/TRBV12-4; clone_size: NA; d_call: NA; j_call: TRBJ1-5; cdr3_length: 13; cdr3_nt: TGTGCCAGCAGTTTAGCGCGAAATCAGCCCCAGCATTTT; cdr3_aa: CASSLARNQPQHF
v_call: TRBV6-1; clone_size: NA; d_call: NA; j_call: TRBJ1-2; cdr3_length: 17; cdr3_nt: TGTGCCAGCAGTGAAACCGTAATTTTTGGAGAGTCTTATGGCTACACCTTC; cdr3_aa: CASSETVIFGESYGYTF
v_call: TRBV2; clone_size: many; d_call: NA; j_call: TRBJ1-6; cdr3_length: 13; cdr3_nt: TGTGCCAGCAAGGAGGGAGGAGAATCACCCCTCCACTTT; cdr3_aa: CASKEGGESPLHF
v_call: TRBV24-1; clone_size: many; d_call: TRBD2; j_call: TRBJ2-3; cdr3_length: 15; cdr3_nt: TGTGCCACCGGGAGGGGCCAAGTTTCCACAGATACGCAGTATTTT; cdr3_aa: CATGRGQVSTDTQYF
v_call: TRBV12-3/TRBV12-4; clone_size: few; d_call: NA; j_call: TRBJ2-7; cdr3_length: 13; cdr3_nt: TGTGCCAGCAGTTTAGGACGGGGCTACGAGCAGTACTTC; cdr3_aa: CASSLGRGYEQYF
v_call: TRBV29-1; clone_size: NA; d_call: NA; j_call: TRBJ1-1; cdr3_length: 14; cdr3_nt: TGCAGCGTTGACTTCGACCGCACCACACATGAAGCTTTCTTT; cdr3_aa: CSVDFDRTTHEAFF
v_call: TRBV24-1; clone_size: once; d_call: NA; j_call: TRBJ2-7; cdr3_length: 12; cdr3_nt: TGTGCCATCAAAAAAAACTCCTACGAGCAGTACTTC; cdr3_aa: CAIKKNSYEQYF
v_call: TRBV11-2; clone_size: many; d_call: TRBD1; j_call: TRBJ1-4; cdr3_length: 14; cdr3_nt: TGTGCCAGCAGCTTGGACAGGGGTGATGAAAAACTGTTTTTT; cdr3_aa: CASSLDRGDEKLFF
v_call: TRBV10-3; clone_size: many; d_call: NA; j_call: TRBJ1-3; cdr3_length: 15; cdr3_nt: TGTGCCATCAGTGAGTCGGGAGGTTGGGGAAACACCATATATTTT; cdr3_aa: CAISESGGWGNTIYF
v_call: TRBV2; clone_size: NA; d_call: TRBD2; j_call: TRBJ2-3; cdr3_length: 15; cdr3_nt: TGTGCCAGCAGTGAGTTCCTAGCGGGAACAGATACGCAGTATTTT; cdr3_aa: CASSEFLAGTDTQYF
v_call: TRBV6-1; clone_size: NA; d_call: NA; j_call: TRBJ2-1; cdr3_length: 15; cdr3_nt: TGTGCCAGCGGTGAAGACCCAAGCCCCTACAATGAGCAGTTCTTC; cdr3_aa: CASGEDPSPYNEQFF
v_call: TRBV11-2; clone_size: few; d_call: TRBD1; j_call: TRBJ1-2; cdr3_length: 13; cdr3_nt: TGTGCCAGCAGAAAGACAGGGTTGGACGGCTACACCTTC; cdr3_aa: CASRKTGLDGYTF
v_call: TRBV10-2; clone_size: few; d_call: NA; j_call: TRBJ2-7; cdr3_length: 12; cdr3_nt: TGCGCCAGCGGTAGACAGCCCCACGAGCAGTACTTC; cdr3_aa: CASGRQPHEQYF
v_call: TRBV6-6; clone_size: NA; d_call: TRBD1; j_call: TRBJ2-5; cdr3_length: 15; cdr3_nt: TGTGCCAGCAGTTACTTGACAGGGAAACAAGAGACCCAGTACTTC; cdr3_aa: CASSYLTGKQETQYF
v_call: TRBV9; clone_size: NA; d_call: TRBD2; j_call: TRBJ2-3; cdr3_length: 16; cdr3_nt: TGTGCCAGCAGCTCCGGACTAGCGTCTAGCACAGATACGCAGTATTTT; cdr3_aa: CASSSGLASSTDTQYF
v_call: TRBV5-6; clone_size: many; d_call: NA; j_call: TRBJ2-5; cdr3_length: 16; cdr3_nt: TGTGCCAGCAGCTTGTTTCTAGACCAGAACCAAGAGACCCAGTACTTC; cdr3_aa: CASSLFLDQNQETQYF
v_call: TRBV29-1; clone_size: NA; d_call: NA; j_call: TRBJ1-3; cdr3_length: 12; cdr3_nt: TGCAGCGTTGCCGGGGCTGGAAACACCATATATTTT; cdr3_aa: CSVAGAGNTIYF
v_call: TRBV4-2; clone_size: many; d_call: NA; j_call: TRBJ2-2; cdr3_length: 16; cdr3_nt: TGTGCCAGCAGCCAAGAAGCCCACAGGAACACCGGGGAGCTGTTTTTT; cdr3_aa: CASSQEAHRNTGELFF
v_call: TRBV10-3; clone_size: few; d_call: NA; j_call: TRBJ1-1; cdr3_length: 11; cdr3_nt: TGTGCCACTGCGGGGGACACTGAAGCTTTCTTT; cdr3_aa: CATAGDTEAFF
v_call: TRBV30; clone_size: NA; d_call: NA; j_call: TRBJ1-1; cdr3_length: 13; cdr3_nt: TGTGCCTGGAAGGCGACAGCAAACACTGAAGCTTTCTTT; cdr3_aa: CAWKATANTEAFF
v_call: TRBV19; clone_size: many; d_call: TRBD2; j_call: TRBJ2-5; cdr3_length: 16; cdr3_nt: TGTGCCAGTAGTATGGGCGGGAGGGCCTCCGGAGAGACCCAGTACTTC; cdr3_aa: CASSMGGRASGETQYF